One sample yielded the 16 T cell receptor beta chains listed below, sequenced in a study of blood T cell repertoires in COVID-19. The assay was immunoSEQ multiplex PCR, and TCRdb's table has in-frame clones only and misses some. The sample lists more than 300,000 clones, around 83% occurring once. Input material: PBMCs or T cells enriched from blood (not recorded which). The receptors originated from a woman aged 50 to 60 who had recovered from COVID-19.

The genes are TRBV18 and TRBJ1-4; D unclear. The CDR3 runs to 13 residues. V lost 6 bases and J 3 bases, leaving 8 bases between the germline ends. The germline gives CDR1 KGHSH, CDR2 LQKENI. The CDR3 DNA is TGTGCCAGCTCGGGAGTCGCTAATGAAAAACTGTTTTTT. Translating gives CASSGVANEKLFF.

The J gene is TRBJ1-1, the V gene TRBV28; D might be TRBD1 (6 bases). Trimming stripped 4 bases from V and 7 bases from J, with 22 bases between. CDR3 length equals 16 residues. Germline V gene data show CDR1 as MDHEN and CDR2 as SYDVKM. CDR3 protein: CASSSPGGGHDDEAFF. The CDR3 nucleotides read TGTGCCAGCAGTTCCCCAGGCGGGGGGCATGATGATGAAGCTTTCTTT.

This chain uses TRBV6-1 with TRBJ1-1; TRBD1 is a possible D gene (6 bases). V gave up 3 bases and J gave up 2 bases, with 10 bases separating them. CDR1 and CDR2 (germline): MNHNS, SASEGT. The CDR3 consists of 14 residues. This CDR3 reads CASSERDINTEAFF. The CDR3 DNA sequence: TGTGCCAGCAGTGAGAGGGACATAAACACTGAAGCTTTCTTT.

The rearrangement links TRBV14 to TRBJ2-2; 9 bases agree with TRBD2. This CDR3 has 17 residues. Per germline, CDR1 SGHDN and CDR2 FVKESK. Trimming cost V 4 bases and J 5 bases; bases outside gene matches: 11. The CDR3 spells CASSRGSGGPRTGELFF. The CDR3 DNA reads TGTGCCAGCAGCCGGGGTAGCGGGGGCCCTAGGACCGGGGAGCTGTTTTTT.

The gene calls are TRBV7-2 and TRBJ1-4, with 9 bases matching TRBD1. V lost 5 bases to trimming and J lost 6 bases; unmatched junction nucleotides: 4. Germline V gives CDR1 SGHTA, CDR2 FQGNSA. The CDR3 runs to 14 residues. The CDR3 spells CASSQDRGDEKLFF. In DNA form, the CDR3 reads TGTGCCAGCAGCCAGGACAGGGGTGATGAAAAACTGTTTTTT.

This clone was detected only a few times. V is TRBV5-1 and J is TRBJ2-3; 9 bases align to TRBD2. The V gene's germline CDR1 is SGHRS and CDR2 YFSETQ. After removal of 6 bases from V and 6 bases from J, the junction contained 8 bases not matched to a gene. This CDR3 is 14 amino acids long. In DNA form, the CDR3 reads TGCGCCAGCAAAGCGGGGGGAACGAGGGATACGCAGTATTTT. Translating gives CASKAGGTRDTQYF.

This clone was counted between two and nine times. In the same sample, other DNA sequences code for this CDR3. The chain is built from TRBV7-2 and TRBJ1-2; no clear D gene. CDR3 length equals 14 residues. Per the germline V gene, CDR1 is SGHTA and CDR2 is FQGNSA. The V end lost 1 base, the J end lost 2 bases, and 8 bases lay between the germline ends. The chain's CDR3 is CASSLDRGNYGYTF. CDR3 DNA: TGTGCCAGCAGCTTAGATCGGGGAAACTATGGCTACACCTTC.

V is TRBV6-5 and J is TRBJ1-2; 7 bases line up with TRBD1. CDR1 is MNHEY and CDR2 is SVGAGI in the germline V gene. The CDR3 covers 14 residues. The J segment lost 4 bases and the V segment lost 7 bases, leaving 9 bases of the junction unmatched. In DNA form, the CDR3 reads TGTGCCAGCACCGGAGGGGGCGCCGGCTATGGCTACACCTTC. This translates into CASTGGGAGYGYTF.

V and J are TRBV9 and TRBJ1-4; 7 bases align to TRBD1. The CDR3 loop spans 15 amino acids. Germline V lookup: CDR1 SGDLS, CDR2 YYNGEE. The ends lost 3 bases at V and 8 bases at J; junction bases unmatched: 10. CDR3 in amino acids: CASSAWDSPREKLFF. CDR3 in DNA: TGTGCCAGCAGCGCCTGGGACAGCCCTAGGGAAAAACTGTTTTTT.

In this sample, this clone turned up a few times. This chain uses TRBV19 with TRBJ2-7; weak D call: TRBD1 (5 bases). The germline V gene encodes CDR1 LNHDA and CDR2 SQIVND (reference sequence). Trimming cost V 5 bases and J 0 bases, with 11 bases left between them. The CDR3 spans 14 residues. The chain's CDR3 is CASSAQDPSYEQYF. The CDR3 nucleotides read TGTGCCAGTAGTGCACAGGATCCCTCCTACGAGCAGTACTTC.

The V gene is TRBV5-6, the J gene TRBJ1-1; tentatively, D is TRBD1 (6 bases). CDR1 SGHDT and CDR2 YYEEEE come from the germline V gene. Trimming stripped 4 bases from V and 1 base from J, with 11 bases between. The CDR3 has 14 amino acids. The chain's CDR3 is CASSQGHENTEAFF. Written as DNA, the CDR3 is TGTGCCAGCAGCCAGGGACACGAGAACACTGAAGCTTTCTTT. Looking up the rest from reference TRBV5-6 and TRBJ1-1 gives the full variable domain: DAGVTQSPTHLIKTRGQQVTLRCSPKSGHDTVSWYQQALGQGPQFIFQYYEEEERQRGNFPDRFSGHQFPNYSSELNVNALLLGDSALYLCASSQGHENTEAFFGQGTRLTVV.

This sequence joins TRBV7-3 and TRBJ2-2; the D gene is possibly TRBD1 (5 bases). The CDR3 contains 15 residues. CDR1 is SGHTA and CDR2 is FQGTGA in the germline V gene. V was clipped by 2 bases and J by 3 bases, with 10 bases between them. The DNA of the CDR3 is TGTGCCAGCAGCTTACAGGGCATGGACACCGGGGAGCTGTTTTTT. Its translation: CASSLQGMDTGELFF.

CDR3 nucleotides: TGTGCCAGTAGTATTTTTTGGACAGGGGGCGAGTATGGCTACACCTTC. Its translation is CASSIFWTGGEYGYTF. The chain employs TRBV19 and TRBJ1-2; 11 bases agree with TRBD1. CDR1 and CDR2 (germline): LNHDA, SQIVND (reference sequence). The CDR3 runs 16 residues. J gave up 5 bases and V 3 bases, and 8 bases lay outside the gene matches.

The rearrangement links TRBV30 to TRBJ1-5; no reliable D call. The V gene lost 2 bases and the J gene lost 6 bases, with 11 bases spanning the gap. The germline CDR1 and CDR2 sequences are GTSNPN and SVGIG (reference sequence). This CDR3 has 13 residues. CDR3 loop: CAWSSDPGQPQHF. In DNA form, the CDR3 reads TGTGCCTGGAGTAGCGATCCGGGTCAGCCCCAGCATTTT.

V usage is TRBV2 and J usage is TRBJ1-1; 9 positions match TRBD1. The CDR3 is 15 residues long. Germline CDR1 is SNHLY and CDR2 is FYNNEI. The J segment lost 0 bases and the V segment lost 5 bases, leaving 4 bases of the junction unmatched. The CDR3 loop is CASSPGTGMNTEAFF. DNA of the CDR3: TGTGCCAGCAGTCCCGGGACAGGGATGAACACTGAAGCTTTCTTT.

This rearrangement joins TRBV5-1 to TRBJ2-1, with 9 bases aligning to TRBD2. V lost 4 bases, J lost 9 bases, and 17 bases stayed unmatched. From germline, CDR1 is SGHRS and CDR2 YFSETQ. CDR3 length equals 17 residues. The CDR3 DNA reads TGCGCCAGCAGCATCGGAACCCTCGCGGGAGGGGGGGGTGAGCAGTTCTTC. Translating it yields CASSIGTLAGGGGEQFF.